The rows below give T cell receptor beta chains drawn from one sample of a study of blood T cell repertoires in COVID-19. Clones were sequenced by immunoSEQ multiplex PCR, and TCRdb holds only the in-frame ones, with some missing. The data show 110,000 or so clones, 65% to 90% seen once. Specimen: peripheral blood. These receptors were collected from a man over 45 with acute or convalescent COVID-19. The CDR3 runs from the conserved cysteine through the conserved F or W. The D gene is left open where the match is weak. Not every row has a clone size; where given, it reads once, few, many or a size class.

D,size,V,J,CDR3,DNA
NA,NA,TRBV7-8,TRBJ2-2,CASSLDRANTGELFF,TGTGCCAGCAGCTTAGACAGAGCGAACACCGGGGAGCTGTTTTTT
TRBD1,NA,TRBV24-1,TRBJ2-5,CATSDWDSQETQYF,TGTGCCACCAGTGACTGGGACAGCCAAGAGACCCAGTACTTC
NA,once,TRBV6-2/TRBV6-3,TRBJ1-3,CASSTFVSSGNTIYF,TGTGCCAGCAGTACTTTCGTGAGCTCTGGAAACACCATATATTTT
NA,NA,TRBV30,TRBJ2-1,CAWSRASVGEQFF,TGTGCCTGGAGCCGGGCTAGCGTGGGTGAGCAGTTCTTC
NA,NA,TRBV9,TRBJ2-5,CASTPSGTPGGETQYF,TGTGCCAGCACCCCGAGTGGGACTCCCGGGGGAGAGACCCAGTACTTC
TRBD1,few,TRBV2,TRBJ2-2,CASKGQGPITGELFF,TGTGCCAGCAAAGGACAGGGGCCGATCACCGGGGAGCTGTTTTTT
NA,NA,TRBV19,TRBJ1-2,CASTTRGYGYTF,TGTGCCAGTACGACCAGGGGCTATGGCTACACCTTC
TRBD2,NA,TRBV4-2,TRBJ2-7,CASSPTSPLPEQYF,TGTGCCAGCAGCCCGACTAGCCCTCTCCCCGAGCAGTACTTC
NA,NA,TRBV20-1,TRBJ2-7,CSILSAYEQYF,TGCAGCATACTATCTGCCTACGAGCAGTACTTC
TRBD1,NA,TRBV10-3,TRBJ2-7,CAIRETGTGNYEQYF,TGTGCCATCAGGGAAACCGGGACAGGGAACTACGAGCAGTACTTC
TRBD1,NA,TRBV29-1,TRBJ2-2,CSAQDRGHSTGELFF,TGCAGCGCTCAGGACAGGGGGCATAGCACCGGGGAGCTGTTTTTT
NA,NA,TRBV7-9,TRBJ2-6,CAGLRQTTPSGANVLTF,TGTGCCGGGTTGCGACAGACGACCCCCTCTGGGGCCAACGTCCTGACTTTC
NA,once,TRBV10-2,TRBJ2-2,CATAEAANTGELFF,TGCGCCACCGCAGAGGCAGCGAACACCGGGGAGCTGTTTTTT
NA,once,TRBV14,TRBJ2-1,CASSPSWRKISYNEQFF,TGTGCCAGCAGCCCCAGCTGGCGGAAAATCTCCTACAATGAGCAGTTCTTC
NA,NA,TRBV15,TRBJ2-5,CATSREGSGRQETQYF,TGTGCCACCAGCAGAGAGGGTAGCGGACGGCAAGAGACCCAGTACTTC
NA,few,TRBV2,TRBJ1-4,CASRGETGLSVKLFF,TGTGCCAGCAGGGGGGAGACAGGTCTCTCGGTAAAACTGTTTTTT
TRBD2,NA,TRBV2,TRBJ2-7,CASSEAIQRGYEQYF,TGTGCCAGCAGTGAAGCAATCCAGCGGGGTTACGAGCAGTACTTC
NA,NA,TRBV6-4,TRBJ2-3,CASSDSPDLNTQYF,TGTGCCAGCAGTGACTCTCCGGACTTGAATACGCAGTATTTT
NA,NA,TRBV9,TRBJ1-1,CASSVNPGQNTEAFF,TGTGCCAGCAGCGTAAACCCGGGACAGAACACTGAAGCTTTCTTT
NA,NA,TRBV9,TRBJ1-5,CASSVDARLNQPQHF,TGTGCCAGCAGCGTAGATGCCAGACTCAATCAGCCCCAGCATTTT
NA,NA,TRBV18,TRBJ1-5,CASSPIGGRQPQHF,TGTGCCAGCTCACCAATAGGAGGGCGGCAGCCCCAGCATTTT
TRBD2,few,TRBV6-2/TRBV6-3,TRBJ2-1,CASSLGLGGNEQFF,TGTGCCAGCAGCCTCGGACTAGGAGGGAATGAGCAGTTCTTC
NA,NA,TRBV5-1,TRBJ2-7,CASSLGLEQYF,TGCGCCAGCAGCTTGGGGCTCGAGCAGTACTTC
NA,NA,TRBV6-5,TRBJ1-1,CASSRAGATEAFF,TGTGCCAGCAGTCGAGCGGGGGCCACTGAAGCTTTCTTT
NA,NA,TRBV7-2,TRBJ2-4,CASSLDRENIQYF,TGTGCCAGCAGCTTAGACAGGGAAAACATTCAGTACTTC
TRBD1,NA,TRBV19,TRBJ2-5,CASSPTGTGGWETQYF,TGTGCCAGTAGCCCCACAGGGACAGGGGGCTGGGAGACCCAGTACTTC
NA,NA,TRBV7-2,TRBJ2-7,CASSPAGTKSSYEQYF,TGTGCCAGCAGCCCAGCCGGGACAAAGAGCTCCTACGAGCAGTACTTC
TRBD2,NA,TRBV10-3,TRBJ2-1,CAISESGVAYNEQFF,TGTGCCATCAGTGAAAGCGGGGTCGCCTACAATGAGCAGTTCTTC
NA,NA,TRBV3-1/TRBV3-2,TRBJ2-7,CASSSQRAQYF,TGTGCCAGCAGCTCTCAGCGAGCGCAGTACTTC
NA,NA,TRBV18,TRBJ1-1,CASSLEANTEAFF,TGTGCCAGCTCACTTGAAGCGAACACTGAAGCTTTCTTT
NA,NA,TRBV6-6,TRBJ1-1,CASSYSTLGAFF,TGTGCCAGCAGTTACTCGACGCTAGGAGCTTTCTTT
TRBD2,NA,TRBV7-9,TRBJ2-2,CASSWTSGGDGELFF,TGTGCCAGCAGCTGGACTAGCGGGGGAGACGGGGAGCTGTTTTTT
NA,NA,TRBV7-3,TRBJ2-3,CASSPTGEITDTQYF,TGTGCCAGCAGCCCCACCGGAGAGATAACAGATACGCAGTATTTT
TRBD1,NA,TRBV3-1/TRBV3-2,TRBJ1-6,CASSRTTGDFGSPLHF,TGTGCCAGCAGCCGAACAACAGGGGATTTTGGTTCACCCCTCCACTTT
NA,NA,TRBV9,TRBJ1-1,CASSVGLWDLAFF,TGTGCCAGCAGCGTAGGATTGTGGGACTTGGCTTTCTTT
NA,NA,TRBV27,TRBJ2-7,CASSLSGHTYEQYF,TGTGCCAGCAGTTTATCGGGACATACCTACGAGCAGTACTTC
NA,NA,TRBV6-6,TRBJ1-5,CASRSTGGNQPQHF,TGTGCCAGCAGGTCTACAGGAGGCAATCAGCCCCAGCATTTT
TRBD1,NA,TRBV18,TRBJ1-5,CASSPGQINQPQHF,TGTGCCAGCTCACCGGGACAGATAAATCAGCCCCAGCATTTT
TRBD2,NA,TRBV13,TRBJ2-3,CASSGPTSRYTDTQYF,TGTGCCAGCAGCGGACCGACTAGCAGATACACAGATACGCAGTATTTT
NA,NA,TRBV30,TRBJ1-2,CAWSPGYGYTF,TGTGCCTGGAGTCCAGGGTATGGCTACACCTTC
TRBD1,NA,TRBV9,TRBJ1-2,CASSPSGQNYGYTF,TGTGCCAGCAGCCCCTCGGGACAGAACTATGGCTACACCTTC
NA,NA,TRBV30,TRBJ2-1,CAWSVLRYNEQFF,TGTGCCTGGAGTGTATTACGGTACAATGAGCAGTTCTTC
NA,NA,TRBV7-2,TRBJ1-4,CASSPGPGEKLFF,TGTGCCAGCAGCCCTGGGCCAGGGGAAAAACTGTTTTTT
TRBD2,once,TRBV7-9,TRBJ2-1,CTSSLVAGYNEQFF,TGTACCAGCAGCTTAGTAGCGGGATACAATGAGCAGTTCTTC
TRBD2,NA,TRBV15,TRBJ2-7,CATSRDRVGGAYEQYF,TGTGCCACCAGCAGAGATCGTGTCGGGGGGGCTTACGAGCAGTACTTC
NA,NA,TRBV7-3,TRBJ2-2,CASSGSITGELFF,TGTGCCAGCAGCGGGAGTATCACCGGGGAGCTGTTTTTT
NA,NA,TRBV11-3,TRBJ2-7,CASSLQGTPTMQYF,TGTGCCAGCAGCTTACAAGGGACTCCTACGATGCAGTACTTC
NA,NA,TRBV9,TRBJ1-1,CASSVDPGGTEAFF,TGTGCCAGCAGCGTAGATCCCGGAGGCACTGAAGCTTTCTTT
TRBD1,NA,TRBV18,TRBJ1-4,CASSPNAVTGGINEKLFF,TGTGCCAGCTCACCCAATGCCGTAACAGGGGGCATTAATGAAAAACTGTTTTTT
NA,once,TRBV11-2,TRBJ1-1,CASSYPGRGAFF,TGTGCCAGCAGCTATCCCGGTAGGGGAGCTTTCTTT
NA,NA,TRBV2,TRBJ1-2,CASSQTTRSTVSNYGYTF,TGTGCCAGCAGCCAAACTACCCGCTCGACAGTCTCTAACTATGGCTACACCTTC
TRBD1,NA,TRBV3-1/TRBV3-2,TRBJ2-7,CASSRPGTGSYEQYF,TGTGCCAGCAGCCGTCCCGGGACAGGGTCCTACGAGCAGTACTTC
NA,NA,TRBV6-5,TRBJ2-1,CASSRLGYEQFF,TGTGCCAGCAGCCGACTAGGTTATGAGCAGTTCTTC